This T cell receptor beta chain was found in a study of T cell responses to AZD1222 COVID-19 vaccine. The V end was cut by 7 bases, the J end by 0 bases, with 13 bases between. Germline V lookup: CDR1 MDHEN, CDR2 SYDVKM. The CDR3 extends over 15 amino acids. The protocol was immunoSEQ multiplex PCR, while the TCRdb copy is restricted to in-frame clones and leaves out a portion. The sample holds 90,000 to 120,000 clones, 89% seen once. This clone has a handful of counts. This clonotype was sampled from an adult in good health. The gene calls are TRBV28 and TRBJ1-3, with D possibly matching TRBD1 (6 bases). The sample was peripheral blood, taken on day 0 of AZD1222 vaccination. Here the CDR3 reads CASISGQSSGNTIYF. CDR3 in DNA: TGTGCCAGCATCTCCGGACAGTCCTCTGGAAACACCATATATTTT.